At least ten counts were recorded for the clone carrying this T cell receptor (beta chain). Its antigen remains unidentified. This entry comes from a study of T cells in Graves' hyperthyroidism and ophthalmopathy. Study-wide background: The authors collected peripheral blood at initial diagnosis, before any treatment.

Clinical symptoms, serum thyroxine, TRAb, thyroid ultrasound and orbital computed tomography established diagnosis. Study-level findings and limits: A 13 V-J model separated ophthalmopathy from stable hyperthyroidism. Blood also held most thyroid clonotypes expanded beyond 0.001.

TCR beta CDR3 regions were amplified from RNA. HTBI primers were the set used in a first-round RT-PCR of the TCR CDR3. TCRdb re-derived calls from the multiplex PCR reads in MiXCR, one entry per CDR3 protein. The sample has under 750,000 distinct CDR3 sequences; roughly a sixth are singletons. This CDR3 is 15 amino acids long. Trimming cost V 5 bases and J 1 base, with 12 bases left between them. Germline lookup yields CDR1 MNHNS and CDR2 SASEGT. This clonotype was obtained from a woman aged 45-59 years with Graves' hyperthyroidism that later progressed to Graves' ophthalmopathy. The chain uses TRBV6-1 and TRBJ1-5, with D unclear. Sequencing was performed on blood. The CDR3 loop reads CASSPLGRSNQPQHF. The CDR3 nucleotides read TGTGCCAGCAGTCCCTTGGGGAGGAGCAATCAGCCCCAGCATTTT.